The 17 T cell receptor beta chains below all came from one sample that was sequenced in a study of T cell repertoires in cytomegalovirus infection. TCRdb reanalysed the reads using MiXCR and keeps one entry per CDR3 protein. The table shows hundreds of thousands of distinct CDR3 sequences, with roughly 30% occurring only once. These receptors are not linked to any known antigen. The sequenced sample was cultured PBMCs, obtained from culture after CMV antigen stimulation. Receptors were obtained from a human donor in good health (CMV status not recorded). Some clones in this sample may be carry-over from other donors' samples.

This clonotype was picked up a small number of times. The chain combines TRBV7-2 with TRBJ2-5; D call uncertain. Trimming pared 2 bases from V and 5 bases from J, leaving 12 bases between. The CDR3 runs 14 residues. The germline gives CDR1 SGHTA, CDR2 FQGNSA. CDR3 DNA: TGTGCCAGCAGCTTAAACAGAATCTCCGAGACCCAGTACTTC. Translated, it gives CASSLNRISETQYF.

This clonotype was seen a few times. This rearrangement joins TRBV5-5 to TRBJ1-5; a possible D gene is TRBD1 (6 bases). Germline V CDR1 and CDR2: SGHKS, YYEKEE (reference sequence). Deletions cut 4 bases from V and 6 bases from J, with 14 bases between. This CDR3 region has 14 residues. DNA of the CDR3: TGTGCCAGCAGCCATCCAGGGGCTACTCAGCCCCAGCATTTT. It encodes CASSHPGATQPQHF.

The chain recombines TRBV5-1 with TRBJ1-2; D is uncertain. Germline V gene data show CDR1 as SGHRS and CDR2 as YFSETQ. The CDR3 runs to 14 residues. V lost 4 bases and J lost 8, with 18 bases in between. CDR3: CASSVRPVVQGYTF. The CDR3 nucleotides are TGCGCCAGCAGCGTAAGACCGGTCGTCCAGGGCTACACCTTC.

This clonotype was seen a few times. V is TRBV5-5 and J is TRBJ2-7; D assignment may be TRBD1 or TRBD2 (5 bases each). The CDR3 loop spans 13 amino acids. Germline values: CDR1 SGHKS, CDR2 YYEKEE (reference sequence). Deletions cut 4 bases from V and 9 bases from J, with 17 bases between. CDR3 in DNA: TGTGCCAGCAGCCCGGGACCAGTTGAACGGCAGTACTTC. Translating it yields CASSPGPVERQYF. The variable domain in full, with the rest retrieved from reference TRBV5-5 and TRBJ2-7, is DAGVTQSPTHLIKTRGQQVTLRCSPISGHKSVSWYQQVLGQGPQFIFQYYEKEERGRGNFPDRFSARQFPNYSSELNVNALLLGDSALYLCASSPGPVERQYFGPGTRLTVT.

The V call is TRBV5-5, the J call TRBJ1-1, with D possibly TRBD1 on 6 matching bases. In germline, CDR1 is SGHKS, CDR2 YYEKEE (reference sequence). The CDR3 runs to 14 residues. V was clipped by 5 bases and J by 0 bases, with 11 bases between them. This CDR3 is CASRRDTLNTEAFF. DNA for the CDR3: TGTGCCAGCAGGAGGGACACATTGAACACTGAAGCTTTCTTT.

The J gene is TRBJ1-5, the V gene TRBV27, with a possible D match to TRBD1 (6 bases). CDR3 length: 16 residues. Germline-derived CDR1 and CDR2 are MNHEY and SMNVEV (reference sequence). Trimming stripped 3 bases from V and 4 bases from J, with 16 bases between. The CDR3 here is CASSFPDRSGNQPQHF. The CDR3 DNA is TGTGCCAGCAGTTTCCCCGACAGGTCGGGAAATCAGCCCCAGCATTTT.

At least ten counts were recorded for this clonotype. This rearrangement joins TRBV7-2 to TRBJ2-1, with D unclear. Germline lookup yields CDR1 SGHTA and CDR2 FQGNSA. The CDR3 is made up of 13 amino acids. V gave up 2 bases and J gave up 2 bases, with 4 bases separating them. The CDR3 coding sequence is TGTGCCAGCAGCTTATCCCCCTACAATGAGCAGTTCTTC. Its protein product is CASSLSPYNEQFF.

This clonotype has more than one count but fewer than ten. V gene TRBV19 combines with J gene TRBJ1-5; the D is unclear. The germline V and J ends were trimmed by 3 bases and 6 bases, with 15 bases remaining between them. Germline V gene lookup returns CDR1 LNHDA and CDR2 SQIVND (reference sequence). The CDR3 has 15 amino acids. CDR3 bases: TGTGCCAGTAGTATTGAGGCAACCAGTGGTCAGCCCCAGCATTTT. Protein sequence: CASSIEATSGQPQHF.

This clonotype showed up many times. The V and J genes are TRBV7-9 and TRBJ1-4; TRBD1 might be the D (5 bases). With 0 bases removed from V and 8 bases from J, the gap between germline ends came to 16 bases. Germline-derived CDR1 and CDR2 are SEHNR and FQNEAQ (reference sequence). The CDR3 sequence is 16 residues long. This CDR3 reads CASSLAHGTGVEKLFF. As DNA, the CDR3 is TGTGCCAGCAGCTTAGCGCATGGGACTGGAGTCGAAAAACTGTTTTTT.

In its sample, this clonotype was seen a few times. The chain links TRBV4-2 to TRBJ1-3, with D hard to call. V was shortened by 0 bases and J by 0 bases, with 9 bases between the two germline ends. Germline-derived CDR1 and CDR2 are LGHNA and YNFKEQ. CDR3 length equals 16 residues. The CDR3 DNA follows: TGTGCCAGCAGCCAAGACTCTCGGTTCTCTGGAAACACCATATATTTT. Encoded protein: CASSQDSRFSGNTIYF.

The table lists this clonotype with many counts. The chain links TRBV7-2 to TRBJ1-5; the match to TRBD1 covers 8 bases. The germline V gene encodes CDR1 SGHTA and CDR2 FQGNSA. With 4 bases clipped from V and 1 base from J, the junction kept 9 bases outside the gene matches. This CDR3 is built from 17 residues. CDR3 sequence (DNA): TGTGCCAGCAGCTCCACCGGACAGGGAGGGAGCAATCAGCCCCAGCATTTT. As protein: CASSSTGQGGSNQPQHF. The full variable domain, with the rest looked up from reference TRBV7-2 and TRBJ1-5, is GAGVSQSPSNKVTEKGKDVELRCDPISGHTALYWYRQSLGQGLEFLIYFQGNSAPDKSGLPSDRFSAERTGGSVSTLTIQRTQQEDSAVYLCASSSTGQGGSNQPQHFGDGTRLSIL.

This clonotype was observed a handful of times. CDR3 residues: CASEAAGTEAFF. CDR3 sequence (DNA): TGTGCCAGCGAGGCGGCGGGCACTGAAGCTTTCTTT. The rearrangement links TRBV7-6 to TRBJ1-1, with unresolved D. The ends were cut back, 8 bases at V and 4 bases at J, with 11 bases in the middle. CDR1 is SGHVS, CDR2 FNYEAQ, per germline. CDR3 size: 12 residues.

The chain links TRBV12-3 or TRBV12-4 to TRBJ1-1; D is possibly TRBD1 (6 bases). This CDR3 contains 15 residues. The V end lost 3 bases, the J end lost 8 bases, and 19 bases lay between the germline ends. The CDR3 spells CASSFPGGGTEEAFF. The DNA of the CDR3 is TGTGCCAGCAGTTTCCCGGGTGGGGGCACTGAGGAAGCTTTCTTT.

This clonotype was picked up a small number of times. The chain combines TRBV10-3 with TRBJ2-3, with 12 positions matching TRBD2. CDR3 size: 17 residues. CDR1 and CDR2 from the germline V gene are ENHRY and SYGVKD. Trimming removed 5 bases from V and 0 bases from J; junction bases left unmatched: 6. The CDR3 DNA follows: TGTGCCATCAGTTATACCGGGACTAGCGGGAGCACAGATACGCAGTATTTT. Translating it yields CAISYTGTSGSTDTQYF.

This clonotype appeared a few times. This sequence joins TRBV6-2 or TRBV6-3 and TRBJ2-3; a possible D gene is TRBD2 (5 bases). Trimming cost V 5 bases and J 4 bases, with 16 bases left between them. The germline CDR1 and CDR2 sequences are MNHEY and SVGEGT. The CDR3 covers 15 residues. CDR3 sequence: CASSQLVGPPDTQYF. The CDR3 nucleotides are TGTGCCAGCAGTCAACTAGTCGGGCCCCCAGATACGCAGTATTTT.

V and J are TRBV5-1 and TRBJ2-7; 7 bases agree with TRBD2. J gave up 7 bases and V 0 bases, and 10 bases lay outside the gene matches. This CDR3 region has 15 residues. CDR1 and CDR2 (germline): SGHRS, YFSETQ. The CDR3 region has the DNA TGCGCCAGCAGCTTGGAAACCGGGACTATCGGGGAGCAGTACTTC. Translating gives CASSLETGTIGEQYF.

The chain joins TRBV15 to TRBJ2-3; possibly TRBD2 for D (6 bases). Germline V gene lookup returns CDR1 LNHNV and CDR2 YYDKDF (reference sequence). The CDR3 runs to 14 residues. Trimming shortened V by 0 bases and J by 6 bases, and 10 bases separated the two germline ends. CDR3 nucleotide sequence: TGTGCCACCAGCAGAGATGGGGGGATGGATACGCAGTATTTT. Protein product: CATSRDGGMDTQYF.